This TCR beta chain came from a study of control samples from healthy donors and cancer patients. This CDR3 region has 16 residues. Per germline, CDR1 SGHRS and CDR2 YFSETQ. V lost 5 bases, J lost 0 bases, and 14 bases lay in between. Data came from immunoSEQ multiplex PCR; TCRdb stores just in-frame clones and leaves some out. The data hold 110,000 or so clones, with about 90% observed a single time. The source material was blood. The chain links TRBV5-1 to TRBJ2-2; tentatively, D is TRBD1 or TRBD2 (5 bases each). The clonotype comes from a man aged 50 or older in good health. CDR3 bases: TGCGCCAGCAGACCGGCCGGGACCTCGAACACCGGGGAGCTGTTTTTT. Its protein product is CASRPAGTSNTGELFF.